Below, 9 T cell receptor beta chains from the same sample are listed, as sequenced in a study of OX40 agonist ivuxolimab in advanced cancers. TCRdb's copy holds only in-frame clones and misses some; the assay was immunoSEQ multiplex PCR. In the table there are 90,000 to 95,000 clones, around 87% of which are singletons. The source was CD4+ or CD8+ T cells sorted from blood, collected in a trial of the OX40 agonist ivuxolimab. These TCRs come from an adult with an advanced solid tumor such as melanoma, head and neck, liver or kidney cancer.

The chain links TRBV21-1 to TRBJ1-1; the D call TRBD1 from the table was never checked on the DNA. TRBV21-1 is reported as a pseudogene. This CDR3 is built from 16 residues. The CDR3 DNA is TGTGCCAGCAGCAAAAAGGGACAGACCCCGAACACTGAAGCTTTCTTT. Its translation: CASSKKGQTPNTEAFF.

J is TRBJ2-7 and V is TRBV11-3; 7 bases are a match to TRBD1. With 0 bases clipped from V and 2 bases from J, the junction kept 10 bases outside the gene matches. The germline gives CDR1 SGHNT, CDR2 YENEEA. The CDR3 has 17 residues. The DNA for the CDR3 is TGTGCCAGCAGCTTAGACCCACAGGGGTGTCGTACCTACGAGCAGTACTTC. Residues: CASSLDPQGCRTYEQYF.

This chain connects TRBV30 to TRBJ2-7; weak D call: TRBD2 (5 bases). Trimming took off 0 bases at V and 6 bases at J, with 15 bases between the two ends. The germline V gene encodes CDR1 GTSNPN and CDR2 SVGIG (reference sequence). CDR3 length: 14 amino acids. CDR3 residues: CAWSVRDTWGEQYV. The DNA of the CDR3 is TGTGCCTGGAGTGTCCGGGATACCTGGGGCGAGCAGTACGTC.

V gene TRBV12-5 combines with J gene TRBJ2-3; D is unclear. The germline gives CDR1 LGHNT, CDR2 FRNRAP. The ends were cut back, 3 bases at V and 6 bases at J, with 4 bases in the middle. This CDR3 is built from 11 residues. The CDR3 DNA is TGTGCTAGTGGTTTTGTGGATACGCAGTATTTT. It codes for CASGFVDTQYF.

V usage is TRBV10-1 and J usage is TRBJ2-3, with 7 bases fitting TRBD1. The CDR3 is 13 residues long. V trimming: 6 bases; J trimming: 5 bases; junction bases outside the gene matches: 5. Germline assignment: CDR1 WNHNN and CDR2 SYGVQD (reference sequence). Here the CDR3 DNA reads TGCGCCAGCAGCGGGACAGATGAAGATACGCAGTATTTT. It translates to CASSGTDEDTQYF.

The rearrangement joins TRBV7-2 to TRBJ2-1; the match to TRBD1 covers 7 bases. The ends lost 5 bases at V and 2 bases at J; junction bases unmatched: 9. Germline CDR1 is SGHTA and CDR2 is FQGNSA. The CDR3 runs to 16 residues. The CDR3 coding sequence is TGTGCCAGCAGCCGAGAGGGGACAGTAGCCTACAATGAGCAGTTCTTC. Translated: CASSREGTVAYNEQFF. The variable domain in full, completed from reference TRBV7-2 and TRBJ2-1, reads GAGVSQSPSNKVTEKGKDVELRCDPISGHTALYWYRQSLGQGLEFLIYFQGNSAPDKSGLPSDRFSAERTGGSVSTLTIQRTQQEDSAVYLCASSREGTVAYNEQFFGPGTRLTVL.

V usage is TRBV4-3 and J usage is TRBJ2-3, with unresolved D. Germline lookup yields CDR1 LGHNA and CDR2 YSLEER. The V end lost 2 bases, the J end lost 5 bases, and 14 bases lay between the germline ends. The CDR3 totals 15 residues. CDR3 coding DNA: TGCGCCAGCAGCCAATCCTTTCTAGATGGAGATACGCAGTATTTT. Its translation: CASSQSFLDGDTQYF.

This clone was counted between two and nine times. V is TRBV2 and J is TRBJ2-3; 11 bases map to TRBD2. The V gene's germline CDR1 is SNHLY and CDR2 FYNNEI. This CDR3 region has 16 residues. V gave up 4 bases and J gave up 0 bases; unmatched junction bases: 3. The CDR3 is CASSGGLAVSTDTQYF. The CDR3 region has the DNA TGTGCCAGCAGTGGGGGACTAGCGGTTAGCACAGATACGCAGTATTTT.

This clone has a single count. The chain uses TRBV27 and TRBJ2-2; D unresolved. Germline CDR1 MNHEY, CDR2 SMNVEV (reference sequence). This CDR3 is 16 amino acids long. The V end was cut by 5 bases, the J end by 4 bases, with 17 bases between. CDR3 sequence: CASSLWERLGTGELFF. In DNA, the CDR3 is TGTGCCAGCAGTCTCTGGGAAAGACTGGGCACCGGGGAGCTGTTTTTT.